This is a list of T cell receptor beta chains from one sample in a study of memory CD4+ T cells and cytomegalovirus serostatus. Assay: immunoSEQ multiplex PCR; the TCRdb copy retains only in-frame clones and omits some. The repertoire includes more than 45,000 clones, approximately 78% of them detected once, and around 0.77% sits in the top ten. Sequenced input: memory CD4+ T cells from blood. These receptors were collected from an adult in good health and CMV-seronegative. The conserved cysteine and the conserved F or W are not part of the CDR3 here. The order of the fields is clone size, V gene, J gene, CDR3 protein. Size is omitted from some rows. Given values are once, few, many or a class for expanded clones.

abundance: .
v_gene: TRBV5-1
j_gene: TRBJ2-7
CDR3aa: ASSLAPAGTGGDYEQY

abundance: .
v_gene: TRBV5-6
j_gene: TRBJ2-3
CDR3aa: ASSLQKGPQDTQY

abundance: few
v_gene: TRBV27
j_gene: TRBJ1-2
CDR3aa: ASSLEGHGYT

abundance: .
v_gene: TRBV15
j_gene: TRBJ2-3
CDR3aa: ATSRDEYTQY

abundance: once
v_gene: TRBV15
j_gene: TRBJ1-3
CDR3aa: ATSRDRGVGNTIY

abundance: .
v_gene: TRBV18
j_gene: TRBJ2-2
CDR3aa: ASSPPGSGELF

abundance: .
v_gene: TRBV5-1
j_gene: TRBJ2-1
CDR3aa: ASSPWTSAGYEQF

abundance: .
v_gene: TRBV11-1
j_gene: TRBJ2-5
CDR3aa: ASSVTSVGETQY

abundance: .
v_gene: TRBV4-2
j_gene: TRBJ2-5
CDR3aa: ASSQSGSWRGLLQETQY

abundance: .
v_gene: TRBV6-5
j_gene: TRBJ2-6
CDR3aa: AIREASGANVLT

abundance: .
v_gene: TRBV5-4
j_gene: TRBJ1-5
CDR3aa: ASSSGGAGQPQH

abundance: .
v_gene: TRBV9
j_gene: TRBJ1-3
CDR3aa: ASSSDGFSGNTIY

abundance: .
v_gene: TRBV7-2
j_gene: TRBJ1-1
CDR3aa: ASSSQPDRTEAF

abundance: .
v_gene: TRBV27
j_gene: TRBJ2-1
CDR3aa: ASSLGGLSYNEQF

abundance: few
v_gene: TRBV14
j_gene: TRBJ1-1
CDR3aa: ASSQTGGTRNTEAF

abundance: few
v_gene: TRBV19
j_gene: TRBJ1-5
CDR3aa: ASSIQGGQPQH

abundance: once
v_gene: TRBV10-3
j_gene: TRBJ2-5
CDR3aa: AISESAGQGETQY

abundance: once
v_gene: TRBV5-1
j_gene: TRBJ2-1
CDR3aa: ASRPWGPQNEQF

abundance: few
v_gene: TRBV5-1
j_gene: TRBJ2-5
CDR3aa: ASSLGLAGGRETQY

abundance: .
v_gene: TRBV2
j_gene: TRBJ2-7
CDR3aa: ASHRNGPTGSEQY

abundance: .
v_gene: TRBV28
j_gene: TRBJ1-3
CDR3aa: ASSLTGIRGKGNTIY

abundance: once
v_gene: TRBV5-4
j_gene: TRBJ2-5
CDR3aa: ASSLRTGAQETQY

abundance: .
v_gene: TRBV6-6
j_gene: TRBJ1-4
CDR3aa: ASSLGQGDTPEKLF

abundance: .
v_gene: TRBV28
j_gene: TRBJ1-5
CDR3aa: ASSLGLQPQH

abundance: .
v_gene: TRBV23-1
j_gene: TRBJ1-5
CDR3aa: ASSLEGQPQH

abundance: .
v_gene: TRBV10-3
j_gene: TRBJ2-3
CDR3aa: AIRVAGPNTDTQY

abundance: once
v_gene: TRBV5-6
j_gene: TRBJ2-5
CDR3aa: ASSPTGGQTQY

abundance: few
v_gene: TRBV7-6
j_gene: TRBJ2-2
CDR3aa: ASSATTNSGELF

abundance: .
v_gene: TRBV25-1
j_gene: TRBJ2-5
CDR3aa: ASSDQGARETQY

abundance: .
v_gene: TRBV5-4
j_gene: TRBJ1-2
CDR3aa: ASSLDNYGYT

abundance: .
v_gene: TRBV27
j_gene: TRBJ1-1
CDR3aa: ASSYTGGRRGTEAF

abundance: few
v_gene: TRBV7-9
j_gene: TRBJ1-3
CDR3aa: ASSRTQGVGNTIY

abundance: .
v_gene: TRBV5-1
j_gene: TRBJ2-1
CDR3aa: ASRGTAGGREQF

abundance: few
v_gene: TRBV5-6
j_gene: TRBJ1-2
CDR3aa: ASSFMTPNYGYT

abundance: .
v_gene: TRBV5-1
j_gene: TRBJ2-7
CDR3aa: ASSLNPVGYEQY

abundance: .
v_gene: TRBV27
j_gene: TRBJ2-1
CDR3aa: ASSVQGSYNEQF

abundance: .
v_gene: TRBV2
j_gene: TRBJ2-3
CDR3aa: ASSPIRAGADTQY

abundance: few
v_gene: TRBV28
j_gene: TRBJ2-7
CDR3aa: ASSSPGQGGNEQY

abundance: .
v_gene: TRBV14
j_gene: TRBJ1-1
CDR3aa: ASSIFGTYNTEAF

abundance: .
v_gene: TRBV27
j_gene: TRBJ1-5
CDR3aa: ASRSRGGNQPQH

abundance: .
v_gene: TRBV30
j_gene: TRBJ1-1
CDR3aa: AWSGDRVNTEAF

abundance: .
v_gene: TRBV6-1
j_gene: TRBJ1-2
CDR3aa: ASSEDGGFNGYT